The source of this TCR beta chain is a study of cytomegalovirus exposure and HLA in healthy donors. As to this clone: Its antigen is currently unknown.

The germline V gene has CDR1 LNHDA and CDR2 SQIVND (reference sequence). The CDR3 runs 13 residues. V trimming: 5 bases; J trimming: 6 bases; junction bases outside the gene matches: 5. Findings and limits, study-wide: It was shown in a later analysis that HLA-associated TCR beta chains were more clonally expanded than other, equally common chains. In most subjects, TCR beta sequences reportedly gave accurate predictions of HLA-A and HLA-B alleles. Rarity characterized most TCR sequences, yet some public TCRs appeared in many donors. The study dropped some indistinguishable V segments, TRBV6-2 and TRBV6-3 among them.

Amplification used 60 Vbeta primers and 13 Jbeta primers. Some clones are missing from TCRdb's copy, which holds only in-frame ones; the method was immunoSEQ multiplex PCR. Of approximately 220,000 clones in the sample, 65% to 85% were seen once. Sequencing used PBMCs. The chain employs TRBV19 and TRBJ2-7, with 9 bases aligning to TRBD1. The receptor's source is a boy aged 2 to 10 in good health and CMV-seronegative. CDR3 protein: CASSPGQGLEQYF. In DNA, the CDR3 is TGTGCCAGTAGTCCGGGACAGGGCCTCGAGCAGTACTTC.